This entry lists 18 T cell receptor beta chains sequenced from one sample in a study of siplizumab effects on memory and regulatory T cells. The table came from immunoSEQ multiplex PCR; TCRdb's copy has only in-frame clones and leaves some out. The sample holds 85,000 to 130,000 clones, 91% seen once. Sequencing was performed on CD4+ T cells sorted from blood. The receptors derive from a human donor in good health. Some clones in this sample may be carry-over from other donors' samples.

The V gene is TRBV6-5, the J gene TRBJ1-5; D not resolved. The length of the CDR3 is 15 residues. Germline CDR1 MNHEY, CDR2 SVGAGI. The germline V and J ends were trimmed by 0 bases and 2 bases, with 8 bases remaining between them. CDR3 amino acids: CASSYSMKGNQPQHF. CDR3 sequence (DNA): TGTGCCAGCAGTTACTCGATGAAGGGCAATCAGCCCCAGCATTTT.

The chain is built from TRBV27 and TRBJ1-2; the D is unclear. The CDR3 sequence is 13 residues long. Germline values: CDR1 MNHEY, CDR2 SMNVEV (reference sequence). V gave up 5 bases and J gave up 10 bases, with 17 bases separating them. DNA for the CDR3: TGTGCCAGCAGTCCTTCACCCGTCTTCCTCTACACCTTC. This translates into CASSPSPVFLYTF.

The genes are TRBV11-2 and TRBJ2-5, with 10 bases identical to TRBD2. CDR1 is SGHAT, CDR2 FQNNGV, per germline. The ends lost 6 bases at V and 2 bases at J; junction bases unmatched: 6. The CDR3 runs 15 residues. CDR3 in DNA: TGTGCCAGCAGTCCTCCGGGACTAGCGCAAGAGACCCAGTACTTC. Translation: CASSPPGLAQETQYF.

The CDR3 DNA follows: TGTGCCAGCACCTCGGCTACAGGGGGTTTCACTGAAGCTTTCTTT. This sequence encodes CASTSATGGFTEAFF. This rearrangement joins TRBV28 to TRBJ1-1, with TRBD1 identical over 8 bases. The germline gives CDR1 MDHEN, CDR2 SYDVKM. This CDR3 is built from 15 residues. J gave up 4 bases and V 7 bases, and 11 bases lay outside the gene matches.

The J gene is TRBJ1-1, the V gene TRBV2; no reliable D call. From germline, CDR1 is SNHLY and CDR2 FYNNEI. The CDR3 has 14 residues. V lost 3 bases to trimming and J lost 4 bases, with 12 bases between them. This CDR3 reads CASSDPRGTTEAFF. The CDR3, as DNA: TGTGCCAGCAGTGACCCCCGCGGAACCACTGAAGCTTTCTTT.

The chain couples TRBV2 to TRBJ2-5; D uncertain. The CDR3 is made up of 14 amino acids. The V and J ends lost 5 bases and 0 bases respectively, with 10 bases between them. Germline V gene data show CDR1 as SNHLY and CDR2 as FYNNEI. The CDR3 region is CASSLGRNQETQYF. DNA for the CDR3: TGTGCCAGCAGTCTTGGACGGAACCAAGAGACCCAGTACTTC. Full variable domain (outside the CDR3, taken from reference TRBV2 and TRBJ2-5): EPEVTQTPSHQVTQMGQEVILRCVPISNHLYFYWYRQILGQKVEFLVSFYNNEISEKSEIFDDQFSVERPDGSNFTLKIRSTKLEDSAMYFCASSLGRNQETQYFGPGTRLLVL.

This sequence joins TRBV28 and TRBJ2-1, with TRBD2 matching 13 bases. CDR1 and CDR2 from the germline V gene are MDHEN and SYDVKM. Trimming removed 6 bases from V and 8 bases from J; junction bases left unmatched: 4. This CDR3 has 14 residues. The CDR3 loop reads CASRTSGRGYEQFF. In nucleotides, the CDR3 is TGTGCCAGCAGAACTAGCGGGAGGGGGTATGAGCAGTTCTTC.

The CDR3 sequence is CASSPEHNEQFF. The DNA of the CDR3 is TGTGCCAGCAGCCCGGAGCACAATGAGCAGTTCTTC. The chain recombines TRBV7-8 with TRBJ2-1; D remains unclear. The CDR3 loop spans 12 amino acids. V lost 5 bases, J lost 5 bases, and 7 bases lay in between. Germline-derived CDR1 and CDR2 are SGHVS and FQNEAQ.

CDR3 amino acids: CASIKRGSTGELFF. The CDR3 nucleotides are TGTGCCAGCATCAAAAGGGGTAGCACCGGGGAGCTGTTTTTT. The V gene is TRBV28, the J gene TRBJ2-2; a weak D match, TRBD1 (5 bases). The germline CDR1 and CDR2 sequences are MDHEN and SYDVKM. The CDR3 length is 14 residues. Between the trimmed V and J ends, which lost 7 bases and 4 bases, there was a span of 13 bases.

V usage is TRBV6-1 and J usage is TRBJ2-7, with D possibly matching TRBD2 (6 bases). In germline, CDR1 is MNHNS, CDR2 SASEGT. V lost 7 bases and J lost 1, with 11 bases in between. The CDR3 length is 13 residues. The DNA for the CDR3 is TGTGCCAGCACGGAGGGGTCTTCCTACGAGCAGTACTTC. Its protein is CASTEGSSYEQYF.

This rearrangement joins TRBV5-6 to TRBJ2-5; D is possibly TRBD2 (6 bases). This CDR3 spans 13 amino acids. V lost 5 bases and J lost 4, with 12 bases in between. The germline gives CDR1 SGHDT, CDR2 YYEEEE. The CDR3 coding sequence is TGTGCCAGCAGTAGAGCGGGTCCAGAGACCCAGTACTTC. Translating it yields CASSRAGPETQYF.

The V gene is TRBV7-2, the J gene TRBJ2-7; tentatively, D is TRBD1 or TRBD2 (7 bases each). Trimming left V 1 base short and J 4 bases short, with 14 bases between. This CDR3 has 15 amino acids. Germline V gene data show CDR1 as SGHTA and CDR2 as FQGNSA. CDR3 sequence: CASSLVAGGGYEQYF. Here the CDR3 DNA reads TGTGCCAGCAGCTTAGTGGCAGGGGGGGGTTACGAGCAGTACTTC.

The genes are TRBV27 and TRBJ2-7, with TRBD2 matching over 8 bases. CDR3 size: 16 residues. CDR1 and CDR2 from the germline V gene are MNHEY and SMNVEV (reference sequence). V dropped 5 bases and J dropped 6; count of bases not matched to a gene: 15. The CDR3, as DNA: TGTGCCAGCAGTCTCAACCCGCGGACTAGCAGAGGCGAGCAGTACTTC. Its translation is CASSLNPRTSRGEQYF.

J is TRBJ2-6 and V is TRBV5-6; the D gene is possibly TRBD1 (6 bases). Germline values: CDR1 SGHDT, CDR2 YYEEEE. V gave up 2 bases and J gave up 1 base, with 7 bases separating them. This CDR3 is built from 15 residues. In DNA, the CDR3 is TGTGCCAGCAGCTTAGACAGGTCTGGGGCCAACGTCCTGACTTTC. Amino acids: CASSLDRSGANVLTF.

This sequence joins TRBV2 and TRBJ1-3; D is undetermined. The CDR3 covers 16 residues. Germline CDR1 and CDR2: SNHLY and FYNNEI. Trimming shortened V by 7 bases and J by 4 bases, and 20 bases separated the two germline ends. The DNA of the CDR3 is TGTGCCAGCACGGCCCAATTACTTAAGGCCGGAAACACCATATATTTT. This encodes CASTAQLLKAGNTIYF.

The CDR3: CASSQHSGSRSGELFF. The CDR3 nucleotides are TGTGCCAGCAGCCAACACAGCGGGAGCAGGTCGGGGGAGCTGTTTTTT. This sequence joins TRBV14 and TRBJ2-2; 8 nucleotides align to TRBD2. V lost 2 bases and J lost 8; bases outside the gene matches: 10. This CDR3 has 16 residues. The V gene's germline CDR1 is SGHDN and CDR2 FVKESK.

CDR3 bases: TGCGCCAGCAGCTTGGGGGGAGGAGACTATGGCTACACCTTC. It is translated as CASSLGGGDYGYTF. The chain has TRBV5-1 and TRBJ1-2; D uncertain. CDR3 length: 14 amino acids. V was clipped by 0 bases and J by 3 bases, with 9 bases between them. Germline CDR1 is SGHRS and CDR2 is YFSETQ.

This clone appeared a single time. DNA for the CDR3: TGTGCCAGCTTCCGGGACAGGGGAGTCGAGCAGTACTTC. Its protein product is CASFRDRGVEQYF. The chain uses TRBV28 and TRBJ2-7, with TRBD1 identical over 10 bases. The V gene end was trimmed by 8 bases and the J gene end by 6 bases; junction bases not matched to a gene: 7. CDR3 size: 13 residues. Germline-derived CDR1 and CDR2 are MDHEN and SYDVKM.